Listed here are 25 T cell receptor beta chains from one sample, sequenced in a study of regulatory T cells in long-lasting Graves disease. As for time point: persistent/refractory GD, antithyroid drugs over 5 years with positive TRAb. There was RNA extracted from PBMCs, and the TCR library was made from it. Sequencing libraries for TCR beta were prepared with iRepertoire HTBI primers and Arm-PCR of CDR3 regions. MiXCR, run by TCRdb on the multiplex PCR reads, gives a single entry per CDR3 protein. This table has a few hundred thousand distinct CDR3 sequences, roughly a quarter appearing once. The sequences come from peripheral blood mononuclear cells (PBMCs), collected when the disease was refractory, from a patient treated with antithyroid drugs. The receptors shown here come from a female donor with Graves disease.

There are many counts of this clonotype. The chain links TRBV2 to TRBJ2-2; TRBD2 matches 13 bases. The junction had 5 bases not matched to a gene; V was cut back by 0 bases and J by 7 bases. Germline V lookup: CDR1 SNHLY, CDR2 FYNNEI. The CDR3 length is 17 residues. CDR3 nucleotides: TGTGCCAGCAGTGAAGCTGGACTAGCGGGAGTGTTCGGGGAGCTGTTTTTT. Protein sequence: CASSEAGLAGVFGELFF.

This chain uses TRBV6-1 with TRBJ2-1; D not resolved. This CDR3 region has 13 residues. Germline V CDR1 and CDR2: MNHNS, SASEGT. V lost 4 bases to trimming and J lost 9 bases, with 13 bases between them. CDR3 amino acids: CASSGELLGEQFF. For the CDR3, the DNA is TGTGCCAGCAGTGGAGAACTTCTGGGTGAGCAGTTCTTC.

A word on this clonotype: Here the CDR3 omits its conserved ending phenylalanine or tryptophan, so a read error is the likely source. The rearrangement uses TRBV19 and TRBJ1-4, with D unresolved. This CDR3 spans 15 amino acids. Trimming pared 1 base from V and 6 bases from J, leaving 12 bases between. Per the germline V gene, CDR1 is LNHDA and CDR2 is SQIVND (reference sequence). CDR3 nucleotides: TGTGCCAGTAGTATAGCCCCAGGAGGGCATGAAAAACTGTTTCTT. This encodes CASSIAPGGHEKLFL.

On this clonotype: This may arise from a read error, as a much more abundant clone is one base away. DNA for the CDR3: TGTGCCAGCAGCGGGCAGGGGGCACGGAACGCTGAAGCTTTCTTT. It encodes CASSGQGARNAEAFF. The chain has TRBV7-8 and TRBJ1-1; 8 bases fit TRBD1. CDR3 length: 15 residues. Germline assignment: CDR1 SGHVS and CDR2 FQNEAQ. The full variable domain, its missing parts supplied by reference TRBV7-8 and TRBJ1-1, is GAGVSQSPRYKVAKRGQDVALRCDPISGHVSLFWYQQALGQGPEFLTYFQNEAQLDKSGLPSDRFFAERPEGSVSTLKIQRTQQEDSAVYLCASSGQGARNAEAFFGQGTRLTVV.

This sequence joins TRBV2 and TRBJ1-1; D call uncertain. The CDR3 consists of 12 residues. Between the trimmed V and J ends, which lost 6 bases and 8 bases, there was a span of 13 bases. Per the germline V gene, CDR1 is SNHLY and CDR2 is FYNNEI. The CDR3 DNA sequence: TGTGCCAGCAGGCCATCGATGCGGGAAGCTTTCTTT. Its protein is CASRPSMREAFF.

This clonotype was detected a few times. The rearrangement joins TRBV6-1 to TRBJ2-5, with D uncertain. This CDR3 region has 15 residues. V lost 6 bases, J lost 4 bases, and 18 bases lay in between. CDR1 and CDR2 from the germline V gene are MNHNS and SASEGT. The CDR3 DNA is TGTGCCAGCAGCGCGCACGGACCAACGGGAGAGACCCAGTACTTC. Amino acids: CASSAHGPTGETQYF.

This clonotype has a count of ten or more. The rearrangement uses TRBV20-1 and TRBJ1-5; TRBD1 is a possible D gene (6 bases). Per the germline V gene, CDR1 is DFQATT and CDR2 is SNEGSKA (reference sequence). Trimming took off 5 bases at V and 2 bases at J, with 16 bases between the two ends. The CDR3 has 15 residues. The CDR3 bases are TGCAGTGCTGGTGCCTTGTCAGGGGGCAATCAGCCCCAGCATTTT. It codes for CSAGALSGGNQPQHF.

This clonotype was observed a few times. The chain is built from TRBV15 and TRBJ1-5; no clear D gene. V lost 4 bases to trimming and J lost 2 bases, with 12 bases between them. Germline CDR1 LNHNV, CDR2 YYDKDF (reference sequence). The length of the CDR3 is 15 residues. As DNA, the CDR3 is TGTGCCACCAGCAAAAACAGTGATGGCAATCAGCCCCAGCATTTT. It is translated as CATSKNSDGNQPQHF.

This clonotype has at least ten counts. V and J are TRBV2 and TRBJ1-2; 8 positions agree with TRBD1. The CDR3 runs 14 residues. V shed 3 bases and J 4 bases; nucleotides not matched to a gene: 4. Germline loops: CDR1 SNHLY, CDR2 FYNNEI. For the CDR3, the DNA is TGTGCCAGCAGTGATCAGACAGGGGCCTATGGCTACACCTTC. Amino acid sequence: CASSDQTGAYGYTF.

The J gene is TRBJ1-1, the V gene TRBV15, with a weak D call TRBD1 (5 bases). The CDR3 has 13 amino acids. Germline loops: CDR1 LNHNV, CDR2 YYDKDF (reference sequence). V gave up 7 bases and J gave up 2 bases, with 11 bases separating them. The CDR3 region is CATNAQGNTEAFF. Written as DNA, the CDR3 is TGTGCCACCAACGCGCAGGGTAACACTGAAGCTTTCTTT. The complete variable domain, with remaining parts taken from reference TRBV15 and TRBJ1-1, reads DAMVIQNPRYQVTQFGKPVTLSCSQTLNHNVMYWYQQKSSQAPKLLFHYYDKDFNNEADTPDNFQSRRPNTSFCFLDIRSPGLGDTAMYLCATNAQGNTEAFFGQGTRLTVV.

The sample holds many counts of this clonotype. The chain joins TRBV2 to TRBJ1-3; D is unclear. Trimming took off 0 bases at V and 0 bases at J, with 6 bases between the two ends. Germline V gene sequence: CDR1 SNHLY, CDR2 FYNNEI. CDR3 length: 15 residues. CDR3 bases: TGTGCCAGCAGTGAAGCTCAGACCTCTGGAAACACCATATATTTT. Translated, it gives CASSEAQTSGNTIYF.

This clonotype was seen ten or more times. This sequence joins TRBV28 and TRBJ1-4; D unclear. The V gene lost 0 bases and the J gene lost 3 bases, with 5 bases spanning the gap. Germline assignment: CDR1 MDHEN and CDR2 SYDVKM. The CDR3 covers 14 residues. CDR3 in amino acids: CASSLWGSNEKLFF. The CDR3 nucleotides are TGTGCCAGCAGTTTATGGGGATCTAATGAAAAACTGTTTTTT.

This clonotype was counted ten times or more. V gene TRBV20-1 combines with J gene TRBJ1-2; D is undetermined. Germline-derived CDR1 and CDR2 are DFQATT and SNEGSKA (reference sequence). V dropped 0 bases and J dropped 0 bases, with 8 bases sitting between them. The CDR3 is 14 residues long. The CDR3 is CSARDDGSNYGYTF. The CDR3 nucleotides are TGCAGTGCTAGAGATGACGGTTCTAACTATGGCTACACCTTC.

The chain combines TRBV5-5 with TRBJ2-7, with 7 positions matching TRBD2. Germline V gene lookup returns CDR1 SGHKS and CDR2 YYEKEE (reference sequence). The CDR3 has 17 residues. V trimming: 1 base; J trimming: 3 bases; junction bases outside the gene matches: 13. The CDR3 DNA follows: TGTGCCAGCAGCTTGTTACCGCCCGGGACTACACTCTACGAGCAGTACTTC. As protein: CASSLLPPGTTLYEQYF. Complete variable domain (other parts from reference TRBV5-5 and TRBJ2-7): DAGVTQSPTHLIKTRGQQVTLRCSPISGHKSVSWYQQVLGQGPQFIFQYYEKEERGRGNFPDRFSARQFPNYSSELNVNALLLGDSALYLCASSLLPPGTTLYEQYFGPGTRLTVT.

The V call is TRBV6-2 or TRBV6-3, the J call TRBJ2-7; 10 nucleotides align to TRBD2. The CDR3 covers 15 residues. Per germline, CDR1 MNHEY and CDR2 SVGEGT. The J segment lost 4 bases and the V segment lost 4 bases, leaving 7 bases of the junction unmatched. The CDR3 here is CASSFASGGMYEQYF. The CDR3 DNA sequence: TGTGCCAGCAGTTTTGCTAGCGGGGGAATGTACGAGCAGTACTTC.

This sequence joins TRBV6-5 and TRBJ1-4; D remains ambiguous. Trimming cost V 2 bases and J 12 bases, with 10 bases left between them. The CDR3 runs 12 residues. Germline CDR1 is MNHEY and CDR2 is SVGAGI. CDR3 in amino acids: CASSYQLEELFF. The CDR3 DNA follows: TGTGCCAGCAGTTACCAGCTTGAGGAACTGTTTTTT.

This clonotype was seen more than once but under ten times. This rearrangement joins TRBV5-1 to TRBJ1-6; 7 bases fit TRBD1. The V segment lost 4 bases and the J segment 5 bases; nucleotides outside the gene matches: 6. The CDR3 has 15 amino acids. Germline loops: CDR1 SGHRS, CDR2 YFSETQ. CDR3 region: CASSDRAINNSPLHF. The CDR3 DNA is TGCGCCAGCAGCGACAGGGCGATTAATAATTCACCCCTCCACTTT.

The rearrangement joins TRBV7-3 to TRBJ2-2; 12 positions agree with TRBD2. Germline CDR1 is SGHTA and CDR2 is FQGTGA. V gave up 5 bases and J gave up 5 bases; unmatched junction bases: 9. The CDR3 is 17 residues long. CDR3 coding DNA: TGTGCCAGCAGCCCCCGACTAGCGGGAGTTGGGACCGGGGAGCTGTTTTTT. Translating it yields CASSPRLAGVGTGELFF.

This clonotype was observed a handful of times. V is TRBV28 and J is TRBJ1-6; 10 nucleotides align to TRBD1. V lost 6 bases to trimming and J lost 9 bases; unmatched junction nucleotides: 8. The CDR3 contains 15 residues. The germline V gene has CDR1 MDHEN and CDR2 SYDVKM. In DNA form, the CDR3 reads TGTGCCAGCAGATACGGACAGGGGGGAAGTTCACCCCTCCACTTT. Protein product: CASRYGQGGSSPLHF.

The V call is TRBV12-3 or TRBV12-4, the J call TRBJ2-3; no clear D. Trimming cost V 3 bases and J 3 bases, with 10 bases left between them. The CDR3 extends over 14 amino acids. The CDR3 bases are TGTGCCAGCAGTTTTCTTTTGACTACAGATACGCAGTATTTT. Translating it yields CASSFLLTTDTQYF.

The sample holds many counts of this clonotype. The rearrangement links TRBV6-5 to TRBJ2-5; D is unresolved. Per the germline V gene, CDR1 is MNHEY and CDR2 is SVGAGI. The CDR3 extends over 16 amino acids. Trimming left V 2 bases short and J 0 bases short, with 13 bases between. The CDR3 DNA reads TGTGCCAGCAGTTACCTTGGCGGAGAGTACCAAGAGACCCAGTACTTC. This gives the protein CASSYLGGEYQETQYF.

Ten or more counts support this clonotype. The genes are TRBV28 and TRBJ1-4, with 8 positions matching TRBD1. Per the germline V gene, CDR1 is MDHEN and CDR2 is SYDVKM. The ends lost 4 bases at V and 6 bases at J; junction bases unmatched: 4. The CDR3 is made up of 14 amino acids. CDR3 sequence reads: CASSSDRGDEKLFF. The CDR3 coding sequence is TGTGCCAGCAGTTCTGACAGGGGCGATGAAAAACTGTTTTTT.

The J gene is TRBJ2-3, the V gene TRBV7-3; the match to TRBD2 covers 11 bases. The CDR3 is 15 residues long. The V gene's germline CDR1 is SGHTA and CDR2 FQGTGA. V was clipped by 5 bases and J by 7 bases; unmatched bases: 8. In DNA, the CDR3 is TGTGCCAGCAGCGATGGGACTAGCGGACCTCATACGCAGTATTTT. It yields the protein CASSDGTSGPHTQYF. The variable domain in full, with the rest retrieved from reference TRBV7-3 and TRBJ2-3, is GAGVSQTPSNKVTEKGKYVELRCDPISGHTALYWYRQSLGQGPEFLIYFQGTGAADDSGLPNDRFFAVRPEGSVSTLKIQRTERGDSAVYLCASSDGTSGPHTQYFGPGTRLTVL.

This clonotype was counted many times. The J gene is TRBJ2-6, the V gene TRBV6-1; 8 bases match TRBD1. This CDR3 has 16 residues. Germline values: CDR1 MNHNS, CDR2 SASEGT. V dropped 7 bases and J dropped 2; count of bases not matched to a gene: 7. The CDR3 nucleotides read TGTGCCAGCAACCGGGACAGGTTAGCTGGGGCCAACGTCCTGACTTTC. Amino acid sequence: CASNRDRLAGANVLTF.

This clonotype has at least ten counts. J is TRBJ2-5 and V is TRBV11-2, with D unclear. V dropped 4 bases and J dropped 4 bases, with 10 bases sitting between them. This CDR3 spans 13 amino acids. Germline V gene sequence: CDR1 SGHAT, CDR2 FQNNGV. This CDR3 reads CASSSGRAETQYF. DNA of the CDR3: TGTGCCAGCAGCTCGGGCCGGGCAGAGACCCAGTACTTC.